The 17 T cell receptor beta chains below were found in one sample sequenced in a study of response to subunit inactivated influenza vaccine. TCRdb re-analysed the RT-PCR reads in MiXCR, keeping a single row per CDR3 protein. The sample carries 700,000 to 800,000 distinct CDR3 sequences, around a sixth recorded once. The specimen was PBMCs from blood, collected more than 4 days after vaccination. The receptors come from a man aged 45-65 years who received an inactivated influenza vaccine.

The rearrangement uses TRBV27 and TRBJ2-1; D uncertain. CDR1 and CDR2 (germline): MNHEY, SMNVEV (reference sequence). V lost 5 bases and J 9 bases, leaving 17 bases between the germline ends. The CDR3 sequence is 14 residues long. CDR3 in amino acids: CASSPLGFGIEQFF. DNA for the CDR3: TGTGCCAGCAGTCCACTGGGGTTCGGCATTGAGCAGTTCTTC.

The rearrangement uses TRBV14 and TRBJ2-7, with D perhaps TRBD1 (6 bases). Per germline, CDR1 SGHDN and CDR2 FVKESK. Trimming cost V 2 bases and J 2 bases, with 19 bases left between them. This CDR3 contains 17 residues. The CDR3 coding sequence is TGTGCCAGCAGCCAACGCAATGCCGGGACATCTACCTACGAGCAGTACTTC. As protein: CASSQRNAGTSTYEQYF.

This clonotype has a handful of counts. The chain combines TRBV6-5 with TRBJ2-2; 10 bases match TRBD2. V was clipped by 2 bases and J by 6 bases; unmatched bases: 3. The germline CDR1 and CDR2 sequences are MNHEY and SVGAGI. CDR3 length: 15 residues. DNA for the CDR3: TGTGCCAGCAGTTACGCTAGCGGGGGTTCCGGGGAGCTGTTTTTT. It specifies CASSYASGGSGELFF.

The rearrangement links TRBV7-3 to TRBJ2-1; 11 bases line up with TRBD2. Germline V CDR1 and CDR2: SGHTA, FQGTGA. This CDR3 contains 19 residues. J was trimmed by 7 bases and V by 4 bases; bases with no gene match: 18. The CDR3 loop reads CASSSRSGTSGVMGNEQFF. The DNA for the CDR3 is TGTGCCAGCAGCTCCCGATCGGGGACTAGCGGAGTTATGGGAAATGAGCAGTTCTTC.

This clonotype showed up many times. The CDR3 nucleotides are TGTGCCAGCAGCTTAGGTGACAGTGAGACCCAGTACTTC. This translates into CASSLGDSETQYF. The chain has TRBV11-1 and TRBJ2-5; tentative D call: TRBD1 (5 bases). V gave up 1 base and J gave up 5 bases, with 8 bases separating them. Germline V gene sequence: CDR1 SGHAT, CDR2 FQDESV (reference sequence). The CDR3 covers 13 residues.

The rearrangement uses TRBV7-8 and TRBJ2-2; D remains ambiguous. The CDR3 spans 13 residues. Germline V CDR1 and CDR2: SGHVS, FQNEAQ. V dropped 4 bases and J dropped 9 bases, with 12 bases sitting between them. The CDR3 DNA is TGTGCCAGCAGCTCCTTGGAACCGAGGGAGCTGTTTTTT. Translated: CASSSLEPRELFF.

The chain joins TRBV11-2 to TRBJ2-3; the match to TRBD1 covers 7 bases. Unmatched junction bases numbered 9, after V lost 5 bases and J lost 7 bases. This CDR3 spans 14 amino acids. Germline CDR1 reads SGHAT; CDR2 reads FQNNGV. The CDR3 DNA is TGTGCCAGCAGCAAGATTCAGGGGGTCAATACGCAGTATTTT. The encoded protein is CASSKIQGVNTQYF.

This chain joins TRBV9 and TRBJ2-7; D call uncertain. CDR1 and CDR2 from the germline V gene are SGDLS and YYNGEE. V dropped 0 bases and J dropped 3 bases, with 13 bases sitting between them. The CDR3 extends over 15 amino acids. This CDR3 is CASSVGSGMVYEQYF. The CDR3 coding sequence is TGTGCCAGCAGCGTAGGTTCCGGCATGGTCTACGAGCAGTACTTC.

This clonotype was counted many times. The chain recombines TRBV7-2 with TRBJ2-7; weak D call: TRBD2 (7 bases). In germline, CDR1 is SGHTA, CDR2 FQGNSA. This CDR3 has 15 residues. Trimming shortened V by 5 bases and J by 4 bases, and 18 bases separated the two germline ends. CDR3 loop: CASSARGGGPYEQYF. CDR3 nucleotide sequence: TGTGCCAGCAGCGCCCGAGGGGGGGGCCCTTACGAGCAGTACTTC.

This clonotype was counted a few times. This chain joins TRBV20-1 and TRBJ2-5; the D is unclear. Trimming took 5 bases from V and 4 from J, leaving 17 bases between them. CDR1 is DFQATT, CDR2 SNEGSKA, per germline (reference sequence). There are 14 residues in the CDR3. In nucleotides, the CDR3 is TGCAGTGCTGTAGGCTGGCAGAACGGAGAGACCCAGTACTTC. Protein sequence: CSAVGWQNGETQYF.

This clonotype was counted a few times. The chain links TRBV5-1 to TRBJ2-7, with 8 bases fitting TRBD2. This CDR3 contains 15 residues. Trimming removed 0 bases from V and 5 bases from J; junction bases left unmatched: 7. Per germline, CDR1 SGHRS and CDR2 YFSETQ. CDR3 nucleotides: TGCGCCAGCAGCTTGGAAGCGGGAGTTGCCCACGAGCAGTACTTC. Residues: CASSLEAGVAHEQYF.

Note on this clonotype: Just one base apart from a much larger clone, this may be a read error. V usage is TRBV5-6 and J usage is TRBJ2-7; D unclear. Germline values: CDR1 SGHDT, CDR2 YYEEEE. Trimming shortened V by 5 bases and J by 5 bases, and 8 bases separated the two germline ends. This CDR3 spans 11 amino acids. Written as DNA, the CDR3 is TGTGCCAGCAGTTACGCCAACGAGCAGTACTTC. It encodes CASSYANEQYF.

The chain employs TRBV11-2 and TRBJ2-5; 8 bases match TRBD1. This CDR3 spans 14 amino acids. V shed 3 bases and J 3 bases; nucleotides not matched to a gene: 3. Germline CDR1 is SGHAT and CDR2 is FQNNGV. The chain's CDR3 is CASSFRTGKETQYF. In DNA form, the CDR3 reads TGTGCCAGCAGCTTCAGGACAGGGAAAGAGACCCAGTACTTC. The whole variable domain, filled in from reference TRBV11-2 and TRBJ2-5, reads EAGVAQSPRYKIIEKRQSVAFWCNPISGHATLYWYQQILGQGPKLLIQFQNNGVVDDSQLPKDRFSAERLKGVDSTLKIQPAKLEDSAVYLCASSFRTGKETQYFGPGTRLLVL.

The chain couples TRBV6-1 to TRBJ2-3, with D uncertain. From germline, CDR1 is MNHNS and CDR2 SASEGT. The V gene lost 2 bases and the J gene lost 8 bases, with 14 bases spanning the gap. The CDR3 is 14 residues long. CDR3 DNA: TGTGCCAGCAGTGAACGGAAAGGGTTGGTTACGCAGTATTTT. This gives the protein CASSERKGLVTQYF.

The chain links TRBV12-3 or TRBV12-4 to TRBJ2-5, with TRBD2 identical over 12 bases. J was trimmed by 3 bases and V by 5 bases; bases with no gene match: 7. The CDR3 has 16 residues. The CDR3 DNA sequence: TGTGCCAGCAGTAAGCGACTAGCGGGGGATAAAGAGACCCAGTACTTC. Translated, it gives CASSKRLAGDKETQYF.

This clonotype has only a few counts. This chain joins TRBV6-5 and TRBJ2-7; TRBD1 aligns across 8 bases. The CDR3 has 15 residues. Germline V CDR1 and CDR2: MNHEY, SVGAGI. With 2 bases clipped from V and 5 bases from J, the junction kept 8 bases outside the gene matches. This CDR3 reads CASSYVGDRSDEQYF. CDR3 coding DNA: TGTGCCAGCAGTTACGTCGGGGACAGGTCTGACGAGCAGTACTTC.

This clonotype was observed a few times. V usage is TRBV15 and J usage is TRBJ1-5, with TRBD1 as a possible D gene (5 bases). The CDR3 loop spans 18 amino acids. V lost 5 bases and J lost 0, with 20 bases in between. Germline-derived CDR1 and CDR2 are LNHNV and YYDKDF (reference sequence). The CDR3 coding sequence is TGTGCCACCAGCGTAACCTATCCGGTGGGGGGTAGCAATCAGCCCCAGCATTTT. This codes for CATSVTYPVGGSNQPQHF.